The 16 T cell receptor beta chains given below trace back to one sample, sequenced in a study of OX40 agonist ivuxolimab in advanced cancers. Data came from immunoSEQ multiplex PCR; TCRdb stores just in-frame clones and leaves some out. The sample has over 90,000 clones; 85% to 90% are singletons. Specimen: CD4+ or CD8+ T cells sorted from blood, collected in a trial of the OX40 agonist ivuxolimab. All receptors derive from an adult with an advanced solid tumor such as melanoma, head and neck, liver or kidney cancer.

This clone was detected only a few times. This chain uses TRBV29-1 with TRBJ2-1; tentative D call: TRBD1 (6 bases). CDR3 length: 11 residues. The V and J ends lost 5 bases and 9 bases respectively, with 11 bases between them. The germline V gene has CDR1 SQVTM and CDR2 ANQGSEA. Here the CDR3 DNA reads TGCAGCGTTCATCGAGGGGGTGAGCAGTTCTTC. Protein product: CSVHRGGEQFF.

J is TRBJ2-7 and V is TRBV28, with D perhaps being TRBD1 or TRBD2 (5 bases each). Between the trimmed V and J ends, which lost 7 bases and 5 bases, there was a span of 21 bases. In germline, CDR1 is MDHEN, CDR2 SYDVKM. This CDR3 is 15 amino acids long. The chain's CDR3 is CASTVPRGRDHEQYF. CDR3 bases: TGTGCCAGCACCGTCCCTAGGGGCAGGGACCACGAGCAGTACTTC.

This clone appeared a single time. The V call is TRBV28, the J call TRBJ2-4; D unclear. The CDR3 has 14 amino acids. CDR1 and CDR2 (germline): MDHEN, SYDVKM. V was pared by 6 bases and J by 0 bases, with 9 bases between. The CDR3 coding sequence is TGTGCCAGCAGGGATACAGTAGCCAAAAACATTCAGTACTTC. Protein product: CASRDTVAKNIQYF.

The rearrangement links TRBV2 to TRBJ1-5, with TRBD1 identical over 9 bases. This CDR3 contains 17 residues. V shed 3 bases, J shed 7 bases, and the junction held 13 bases outside the gene matches. Germline values: CDR1 SNHLY, CDR2 FYNNEI. The CDR3 DNA reads TGTGCCAGCAGTGATTCAACCTCAACAGGGGGCGGGCAGCCCCAGCATTTT. As protein: CASSDSTSTGGGQPQHF.

The chain has TRBV6-1 and TRBJ2-5, with D perhaps TRBD2 (6 bases). Germline values: CDR1 MNHNS, CDR2 SASEGT. V shed 11 bases and J shed 5 bases, with 9 bases lying between them. The CDR3 covers 10 residues. The CDR3 DNA is TGTGCCGCGGGGCCGGAGACCCAGTACTTC. Its protein is CAAGPETQYF.

This chain links TRBV7-2 with TRBJ2-1; 8 bases align to TRBD2. This CDR3 region has 15 residues. Germline V gene lookup returns CDR1 SGHTA and CDR2 FQGNSA. V gave up 5 bases and J gave up 7 bases; unmatched junction bases: 10. The CDR3 is CASSRQGLDLNEQFF. CDR3 nucleotides: TGTGCCAGCAGCCGCCAGGGACTAGATCTGAATGAGCAGTTCTTC.

V gene TRBV6-5 combines with J gene TRBJ1-4; perhaps TRBD1 as D (5 bases). Trimming shortened V by 2 bases and J by 6 bases, and 13 bases separated the two germline ends. The CDR3 extends over 15 amino acids. Germline V gene lookup returns CDR1 MNHEY and CDR2 SVGAGI. CDR3 nucleotide sequence: TGTGCCAGCAGTTACGGTCGCCTAGGGGATGAAAAACTGTTTTTT. Translation: CASSYGRLGDEKLFF.

The chain links TRBV7-2 to TRBJ2-5; D uncertain. Trimming removed 6 bases at V and 1 base at J, with 9 bases between. The CDR3 is 13 amino acids. Germline CDR1 is SGHTA and CDR2 is FQGNSA. The CDR3: CASSVGTQETQYF. CDR3 DNA sequence: TGTGCCAGCAGTGTAGGAACCCAAGAGACCCAGTACTTC. The full variable domain, its missing parts supplied by reference TRBV7-2 and TRBJ2-5, is GAGVSQSPSNKVTEKGKDVELRCDPISGHTALYWYRQSLGQGLEFLIYFQGNSAPDKSGLPSDRFSAERTGGSVSTLTIQRTQQEDSAVYLCASSVGTQETQYFGPGTRLLVL.

The chain recombines TRBV5-1 with TRBJ2-5; 11 nucleotides agree with TRBD2. V lost 0 bases, J lost 5 bases, and 6 bases stayed unmatched. This CDR3 has 16 residues. CDR1 and CDR2 (germline): SGHRS, YFSETQ. For the CDR3, the DNA is TGCGCCAGCAGCTTGGTGGTAGCGGGAGGGCTTGAGACCCAGTACTTC. It is translated as CASSLVVAGGLETQYF.

The chain is built from TRBV27 and TRBJ1-2; 10 bases are a match to TRBD1. The CDR3 is made up of 14 amino acids. The trim removed 5 bases at V and 6 bases at J, leaving 6 bases unmatched. The germline gives CDR1 MNHEY, CDR2 SMNVEV (reference sequence). The CDR3 here is CASSPPTGGNGYTF. CDR3 DNA: TGTGCCAGCAGTCCTCCGACAGGGGGCAATGGCTACACCTTC.

The chain uses TRBV9 and TRBJ2-3; 9 bases are a match to TRBD1. Losses at the gene ends were 3 bases for V and 7 bases for J; bases not matched to a gene: 12. This CDR3 has 16 amino acids. CDR1 and CDR2 from the germline V gene are SGDLS and YYNGEE. The CDR3 bases are TGTGCCAGCAGCGCCCCGTCGGGACAGGGTAAATATACGCAGTATTTT. Translation gives CASSAPSGQGKYTQYF.

CDR3 amino acids: CASSSTGGPYNEQFF. In DNA, the CDR3 is TGTGCCAGTAGTTCTACCGGGGGGCCCTACAATGAGCAGTTCTTC. This sequence joins TRBV19 and TRBJ2-1, with a possible D match to TRBD2 (7 bases). Per germline, CDR1 LNHDA and CDR2 SQIVND (reference sequence). The CDR3 has 15 residues. Trimming stripped 5 bases from V and 2 bases from J, with 13 bases between.

The chain combines TRBV5-1 with TRBJ1-1, with 7 bases matching TRBD1. There are 14 residues in the CDR3. Germline CDR1 SGHRS, CDR2 YFSETQ. Germline trimming cut 4 bases from V and 1 base from J; bases unmatched to any gene: 4. The CDR3 spells CASSMQGGNTEAFF. The CDR3 DNA reads TGCGCCAGCAGCATGCAGGGGGGGAACACTGAAGCTTTCTTT.

The rearrangement joins TRBV6-1 to TRBJ1-2; the D gene is possibly TRBD1 (5 bases). Germline V gene data show CDR1 as MNHNS and CDR2 as SASEGT. The V end lost 0 bases, the J end lost 5 bases, and 13 bases lay between the germline ends. The CDR3 spans 15 residues. For the CDR3, the DNA is TGTGCCAGCAGTGAAGCGCGGACCCAGGGTTATGGCTACACCTTC. This translates into CASSEARTQGYGYTF.

This chain connects TRBV5-4 to TRBJ2-1, with 10 bases matching TRBD2. CDR3 length: 15 residues. The germline CDR1 and CDR2 sequences are SGHNT and YYREEE (reference sequence). Germline trimming cut 3 bases from V and 5 bases from J; bases unmatched to any gene: 5. CDR3: CASSWGLANDNEQFF. The CDR3 bases are TGTGCCAGCAGCTGGGGACTAGCGAACGACAATGAGCAGTTCTTC.

The V and J genes are TRBV5-1 and TRBJ2-3; a weak D match, TRBD1 (6 bases). Germline V lookup: CDR1 SGHRS, CDR2 YFSETQ. V was clipped by 2 bases and J by 3 bases, with 10 bases between them. The CDR3 has 14 residues. CDR3 DNA: TGCGCCAGCAGCTTACAGGGTTTGACAGATACGCAGTATTTT. Protein sequence: CASSLQGLTDTQYF.